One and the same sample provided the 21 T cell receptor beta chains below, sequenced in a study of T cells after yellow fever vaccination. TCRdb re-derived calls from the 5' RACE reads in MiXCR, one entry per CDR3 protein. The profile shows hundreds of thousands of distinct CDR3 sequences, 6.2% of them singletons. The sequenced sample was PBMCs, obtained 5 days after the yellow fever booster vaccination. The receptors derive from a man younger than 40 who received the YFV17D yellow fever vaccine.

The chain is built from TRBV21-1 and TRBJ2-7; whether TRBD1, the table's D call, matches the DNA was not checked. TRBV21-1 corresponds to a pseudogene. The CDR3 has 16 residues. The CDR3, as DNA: TGTGCCAGCAGGCCAAAACCGGGACGGAGGAACTACGAGCAGTACTTC. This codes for CASRPKPGRRNYEQYF.

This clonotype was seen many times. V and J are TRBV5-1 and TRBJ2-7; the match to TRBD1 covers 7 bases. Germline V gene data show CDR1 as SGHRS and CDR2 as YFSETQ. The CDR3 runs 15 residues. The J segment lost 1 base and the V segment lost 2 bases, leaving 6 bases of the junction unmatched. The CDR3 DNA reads TGCGCCAGCAGCTTCGGGACAGCCATTTCCTACGAGCAGTACTTC. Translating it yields CASSFGTAISYEQYF. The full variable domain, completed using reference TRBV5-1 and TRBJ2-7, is KAGVTQTPRYLIKTRGQQVTLSCSPISGHRSVSWYQQTPGQGLQFLFEYFSETQRNKGNFPGRFSGRQFSNSRSEMNVSTLELGDSALYLCASSFGTAISYEQYFGPGTRLTVT.

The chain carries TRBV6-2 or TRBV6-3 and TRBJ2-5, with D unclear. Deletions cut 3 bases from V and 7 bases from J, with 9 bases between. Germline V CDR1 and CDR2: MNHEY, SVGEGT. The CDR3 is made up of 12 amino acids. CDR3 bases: TGTGCCAGCAGTTATGGCGGACGGACCCAGTACTTC. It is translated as CASSYGGRTQYF.

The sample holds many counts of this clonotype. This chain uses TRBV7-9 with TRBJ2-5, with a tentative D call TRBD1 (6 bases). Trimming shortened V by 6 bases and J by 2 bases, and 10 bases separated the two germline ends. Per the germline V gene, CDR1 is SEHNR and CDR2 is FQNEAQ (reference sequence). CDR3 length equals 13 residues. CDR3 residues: CASSLDRQETQYF. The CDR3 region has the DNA TGTGCCAGCAGTCTGGACAGACAAGAGACCCAGTACTTC.

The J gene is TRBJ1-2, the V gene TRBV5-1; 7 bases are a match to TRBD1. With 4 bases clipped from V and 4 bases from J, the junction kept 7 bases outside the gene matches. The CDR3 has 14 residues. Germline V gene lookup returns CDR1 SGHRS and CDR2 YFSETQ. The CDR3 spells CASSPRGAAYGYTF. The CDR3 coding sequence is TGCGCCAGCAGCCCCAGGGGGGCGGCCTATGGCTACACCTTC.

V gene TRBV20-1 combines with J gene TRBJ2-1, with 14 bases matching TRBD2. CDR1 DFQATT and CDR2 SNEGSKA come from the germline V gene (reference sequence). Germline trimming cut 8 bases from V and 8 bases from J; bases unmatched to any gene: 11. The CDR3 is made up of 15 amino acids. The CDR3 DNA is TGCAGTCTACTCTCTGGGACTAGCGGGAGCGATGAGCAGTTCTTC. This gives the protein CSLLSGTSGSDEQFF.

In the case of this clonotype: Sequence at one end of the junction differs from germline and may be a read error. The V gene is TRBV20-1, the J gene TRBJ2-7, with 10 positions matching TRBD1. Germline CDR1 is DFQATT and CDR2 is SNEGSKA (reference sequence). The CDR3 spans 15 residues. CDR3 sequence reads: CCARTGGQRPSEQYF. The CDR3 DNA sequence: TGCTGTGCTAGGACAGGGGGTCAGCGTCCTAGCGAGCAGTACTTC.

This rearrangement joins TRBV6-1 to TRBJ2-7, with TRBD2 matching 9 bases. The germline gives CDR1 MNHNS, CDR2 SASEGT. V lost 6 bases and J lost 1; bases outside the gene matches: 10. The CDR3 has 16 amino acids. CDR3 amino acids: CASSKRGAGGSYEQYF. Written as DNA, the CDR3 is TGTGCCAGCAGCAAGAGAGGGGCGGGAGGGTCCTACGAGCAGTACTTC.

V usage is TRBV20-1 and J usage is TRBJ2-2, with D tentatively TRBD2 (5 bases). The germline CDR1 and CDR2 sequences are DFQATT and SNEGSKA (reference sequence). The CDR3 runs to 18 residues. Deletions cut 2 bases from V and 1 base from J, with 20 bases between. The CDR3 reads CSARSSKAAGGNTGELFF. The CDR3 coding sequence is TGCAGTGCTAGATCCAGCAAGGCAGCTGGAGGGAACACCGGGGAGCTGTTTTTT.

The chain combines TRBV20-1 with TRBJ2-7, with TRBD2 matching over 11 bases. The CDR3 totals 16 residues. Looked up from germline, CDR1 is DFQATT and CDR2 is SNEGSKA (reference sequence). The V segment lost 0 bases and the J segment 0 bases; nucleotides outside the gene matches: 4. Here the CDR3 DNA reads TGCAGTGCTAGAGATCCTAGCGGGAGGCCCTCCTACGAGCAGTACTTC. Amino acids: CSARDPSGRPSYEQYF.

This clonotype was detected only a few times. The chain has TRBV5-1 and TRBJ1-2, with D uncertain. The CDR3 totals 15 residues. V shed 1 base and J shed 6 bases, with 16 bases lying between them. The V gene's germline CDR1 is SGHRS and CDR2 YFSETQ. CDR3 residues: CASSLTPAESHGYTF. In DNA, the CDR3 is TGCGCCAGCAGCTTGACCCCGGCAGAGTCGCATGGCTACACCTTC. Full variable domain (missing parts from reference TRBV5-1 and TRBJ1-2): KAGVTQTPRYLIKTRGQQVTLSCSPISGHRSVSWYQQTPGQGLQFLFEYFSETQRNKGNFPGRFSGRQFSNSRSEMNVSTLELGDSALYLCASSLTPAESHGYTFGSGTRLTVV.

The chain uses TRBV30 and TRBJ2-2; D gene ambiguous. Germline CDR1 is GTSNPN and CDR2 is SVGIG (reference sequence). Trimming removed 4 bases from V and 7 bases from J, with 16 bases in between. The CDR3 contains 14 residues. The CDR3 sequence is CAWTEFQEDGELFF. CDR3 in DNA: TGTGCCTGGACGGAATTTCAAGAAGACGGGGAGCTGTTTTTT.

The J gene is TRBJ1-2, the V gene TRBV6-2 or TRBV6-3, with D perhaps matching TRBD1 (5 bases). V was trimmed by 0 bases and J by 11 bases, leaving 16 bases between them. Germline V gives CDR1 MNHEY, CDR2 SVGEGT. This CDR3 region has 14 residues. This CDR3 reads CASSYSSGPTGYTF. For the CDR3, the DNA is TGTGCCAGCAGTTACTCGTCGGGACCGACCGGATACACCTTC.

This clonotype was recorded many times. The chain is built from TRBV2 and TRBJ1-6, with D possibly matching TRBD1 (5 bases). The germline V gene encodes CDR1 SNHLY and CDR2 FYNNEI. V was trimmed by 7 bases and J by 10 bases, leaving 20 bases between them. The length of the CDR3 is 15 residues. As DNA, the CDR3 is TGTGCCAGCAATCAATTGGGGGGTCCAAAGTCACCCCTCCACTTT. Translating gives CASNQLGGPKSPLHF.

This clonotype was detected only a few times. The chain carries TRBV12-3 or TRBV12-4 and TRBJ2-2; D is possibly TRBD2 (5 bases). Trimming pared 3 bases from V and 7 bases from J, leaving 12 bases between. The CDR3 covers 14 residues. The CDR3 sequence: CASSFSREIGELFF. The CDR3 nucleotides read TGTGCCAGCAGTTTTAGTAGGGAGATCGGGGAGCTGTTTTTT.

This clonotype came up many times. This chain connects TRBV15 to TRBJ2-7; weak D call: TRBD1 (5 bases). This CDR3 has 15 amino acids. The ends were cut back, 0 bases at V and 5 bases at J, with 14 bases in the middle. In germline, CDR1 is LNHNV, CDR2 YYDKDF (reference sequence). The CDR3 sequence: CATSRDKGLFDEQYF. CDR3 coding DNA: TGTGCCACCAGCAGAGATAAGGGGCTCTTTGACGAGCAGTACTTC.

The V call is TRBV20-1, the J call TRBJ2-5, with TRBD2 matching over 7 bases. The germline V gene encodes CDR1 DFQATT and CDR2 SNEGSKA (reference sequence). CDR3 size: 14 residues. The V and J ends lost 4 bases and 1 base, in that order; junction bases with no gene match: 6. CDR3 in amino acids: CSAISRETQETQYF. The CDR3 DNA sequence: TGCAGTGCTATTTCGCGGGAGACCCAAGAGACCCAGTACTTC.

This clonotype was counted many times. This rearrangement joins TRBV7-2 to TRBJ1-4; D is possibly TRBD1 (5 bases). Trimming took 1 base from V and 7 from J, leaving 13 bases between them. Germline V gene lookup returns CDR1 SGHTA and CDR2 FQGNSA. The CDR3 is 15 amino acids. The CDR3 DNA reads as TGTGCCAGCAGCTTAGTTGGGGGACTCGGTGAAAAACTGTTTTTT. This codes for CASSLVGGLGEKLFF. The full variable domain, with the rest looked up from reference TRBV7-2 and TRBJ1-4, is GAGVSQSPSNKVTEKGKDVELRCDPISGHTALYWYRQSLGQGLEFLIYFQGNSAPDKSGLPSDRFSAERTGGSVSTLTIQRTQQEDSAVYLCASSLVGGLGEKLFFGSGTQLSVL.

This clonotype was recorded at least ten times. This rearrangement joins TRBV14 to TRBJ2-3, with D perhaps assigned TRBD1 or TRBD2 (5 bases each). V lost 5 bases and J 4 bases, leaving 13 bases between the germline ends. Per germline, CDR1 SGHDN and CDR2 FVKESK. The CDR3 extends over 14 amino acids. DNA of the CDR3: TGTGCCAGCAGCGAGGCTAGGGGAGCAGATACGCAGTATTTT. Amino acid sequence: CASSEARGADTQYF.

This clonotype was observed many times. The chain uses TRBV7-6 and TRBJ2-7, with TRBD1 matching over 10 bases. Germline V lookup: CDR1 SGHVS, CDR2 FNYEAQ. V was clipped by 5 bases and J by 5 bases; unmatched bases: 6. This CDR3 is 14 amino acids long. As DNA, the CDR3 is TGTGCCAGCAGCCCCGGGACAGGGGTCCACGAGCAGTACTTC. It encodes CASSPGTGVHEQYF. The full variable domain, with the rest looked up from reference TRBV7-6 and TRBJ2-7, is GAGVSQSPRYKVTKRGQDVALRCDPISGHVSLYWYRQALGQGPEFLTYFNYEAQQDKSGLPNDRFSAERPEGSISTLTIQRTEQRDSAMYRCASSPGTGVHEQYFGPGTRLTVT.

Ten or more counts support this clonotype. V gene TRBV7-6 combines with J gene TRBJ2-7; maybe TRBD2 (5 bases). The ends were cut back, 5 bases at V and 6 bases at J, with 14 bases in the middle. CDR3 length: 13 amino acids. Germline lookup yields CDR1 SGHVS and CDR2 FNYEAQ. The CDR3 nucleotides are TGTGCCAGCAGCCAGTCTCGGGGTCGCGAGCAGTACTTC. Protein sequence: CASSQSRGREQYF.